This TCR beta chain was sequenced during a study of T cell responses to AZD1222 COVID-19 vaccine. As for this clone: The target antigen is unknown.

The junction had 2 bases not matched to a gene; V was cut back by 7 bases and J by 5 bases. Germline V gives CDR1 MNHEY, CDR2 SVGAGI. The CDR3 contains 12 residues. Whether given at about 4 or about 12 weeks, second doses were pooled. Study-wide results and limits: Among the donors, most were white British and more were female, and clonal diversity was possibly underestimated.

Produced via immunoSEQ multiplex PCR; TCRdb's table is partial and in-frame only. The sample holds 50,000 to 65,000 clones, approximately 86% seen once. The chain is built from TRBV6-5 and TRBJ1-1; 9 nucleotides match TRBD1. The starting material was peripheral blood, obtained 28 days after the second AZD1222 dose. The clonotype was recovered from an adult who received the AZD1222 COVID-19 vaccine. The CDR3 is CASKTGGTEAFF. The CDR3 DNA reads TGTGCCAGCAAGACAGGGGGAACTGAAGCTTTCTTT.